This T cell receptor beta chain was sequenced in a study of T cells in Graves' hyperthyroidism and ophthalmopathy. This clonotype was seen a handful of times. The investigators amplified TCR beta CDR3 regions from RNA transcripts. First-round RT-PCR of the TCR CDR3 relied on the HTBI primer set. Each CDR3 protein gets one entry after TCRdb re-called the multiplex PCR reads with MiXCR. The sample lists roughly 700,000 distinct CDR3 sequences; 17% were seen once. Trimming pared 3 bases from V and 3 bases from J, leaving 12 bases between. CDR1 LNHDA and CDR2 SQIVND come from the germline V gene (reference sequence). The CDR3 totals 14 residues.

The chain uses TRBV19 and TRBJ2-7; D remains ambiguous. The sample taken for sequencing was blood. This sequence was found in a man in his forties or fifties with Graves' hyperthyroidism. CDR3 in amino acids: CASSIGSGSYEQYF. The CDR3, as DNA: TGTGCCAGTAGTATTGGCTCTGGCAGCTACGAGCAGTACTTC.